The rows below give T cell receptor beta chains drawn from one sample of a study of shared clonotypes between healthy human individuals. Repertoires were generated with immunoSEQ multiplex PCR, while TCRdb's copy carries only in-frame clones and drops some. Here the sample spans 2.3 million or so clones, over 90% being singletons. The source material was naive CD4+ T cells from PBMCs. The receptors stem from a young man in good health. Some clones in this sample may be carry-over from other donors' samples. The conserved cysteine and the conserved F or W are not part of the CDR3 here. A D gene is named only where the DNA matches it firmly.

CDR3aa: AISEGSHGETQY
len: 12
d_gene: .
v_gene: TRBV10-3
j_gene: TRBJ2-5

CDR3aa: ASSLLRAGGSYEQY
len: 14
d_gene: TRBD2
v_gene: TRBV5-1
j_gene: TRBJ2-7

CDR3aa: ASSFKGFSGNTIY
len: 13
d_gene: .
v_gene: TRBV28
j_gene: TRBJ1-3

CDR3aa: ASSVGLAGAQDTQY
len: 14
d_gene: TRBD2
v_gene: TRBV9
j_gene: TRBJ2-3

CDR3aa: ASSPPRREQY
len: 10
d_gene: .
v_gene: TRBV7-2
j_gene: TRBJ2-7

CDR3aa: ASSEAHGDVSGANVLT
len: 16
d_gene: .
v_gene: TRBV25-1
j_gene: TRBJ2-6

CDR3aa: ASSWELGQNYEQY
len: 13
d_gene: TRBD1
v_gene: TRBV28
j_gene: TRBJ2-7

CDR3aa: ASSREAGPPADTQY
len: 14
d_gene: .
v_gene: TRBV18
j_gene: TRBJ2-3

CDR3aa: ASTRLAGGSYNEQF
len: 14
d_gene: TRBD2
v_gene: TRBV28
j_gene: TRBJ2-1

CDR3aa: ASTSSGAGELF
len: 11
d_gene: .
v_gene: TRBV28
j_gene: TRBJ2-2

CDR3aa: ASSPGQGHYT
len: 10
d_gene: TRBD1
v_gene: TRBV19
j_gene: TRBJ1-2

CDR3aa: ASTPGLIYNEQF
len: 12
d_gene: .
v_gene: TRBV7-2
j_gene: TRBJ2-1

CDR3aa: ASSPSGSDNQPQH
len: 13
d_gene: .
v_gene: TRBV19
j_gene: TRBJ1-5

CDR3aa: AWSLIGSRGD
len: 10
d_gene: .
v_gene: TRBV30
j_gene: TRBJ2-5

CDR3aa: ASSPRPDSRTEAF
len: 13
d_gene: .
v_gene: TRBV27
j_gene: TRBJ1-1

CDR3aa: ASRLVNYGYT
len: 10
d_gene: .
v_gene: TRBV6-6
j_gene: TRBJ1-2

CDR3aa: ASATSTDTQY
len: 10
d_gene: .
v_gene: TRBV12-5
j_gene: TRBJ2-3

CDR3aa: ASLREGGHEKLF
len: 12
d_gene: .
v_gene: TRBV25-1
j_gene: TRBJ1-4

CDR3aa: ASSQILSSGANVLT
len: 14
d_gene: .
v_gene: TRBV4-1
j_gene: TRBJ2-6

CDR3aa: ASSVEGRVEQY
len: 11
d_gene: .
v_gene: TRBV9
j_gene: TRBJ2-7

CDR3aa: ASSLTGVGGYT
len: 11
d_gene: TRBD1
v_gene: TRBV6-1
j_gene: TRBJ1-2

CDR3aa: ASSLGASGTSTDTQY
len: 15
d_gene: TRBD2
v_gene: TRBV5-1
j_gene: TRBJ2-3

CDR3aa: ASSGTTENTEAF
len: 12
d_gene: .
v_gene: TRBV5-1
j_gene: TRBJ1-1

CDR3aa: ASNRQARTAYT
len: 11
d_gene: .
v_gene: TRBV28
j_gene: TRBJ1-2

CDR3aa: ASSLAGTLVNEQF
len: 13
d_gene: TRBD2
v_gene: TRBV6-6
j_gene: TRBJ2-1

CDR3aa: ASKVLAYSEQY
len: 11
d_gene: .
v_gene: TRBV28
j_gene: TRBJ2-7

CDR3aa: ASSSIAVAYNEQF
len: 13
d_gene: .
v_gene: TRBV7-2
j_gene: TRBJ2-1

CDR3aa: ASSSAAGPTATGELF
len: 15
d_gene: .
v_gene: TRBV5-1
j_gene: TRBJ2-2

CDR3aa: SAGGRATDTQY
len: 11
d_gene: TRBD2
v_gene: TRBV29-1
j_gene: TRBJ2-3

CDR3aa: ASSFGPNTGELF
len: 12
d_gene: .
v_gene: TRBV7-9
j_gene: TRBJ2-2

CDR3aa: ASSSYWTGEDTEAF
len: 14
d_gene: TRBD1
v_gene: TRBV7-2
j_gene: TRBJ1-1

CDR3aa: ASSDGGSRGQYGYT
len: 14
d_gene: .
v_gene: TRBV6-1
j_gene: TRBJ1-2

CDR3aa: ASSFSPTGYEQY
len: 12
d_gene: .
v_gene: TRBV28
j_gene: TRBJ2-7

CDR3aa: ASSLGGQDEKLF
len: 12
d_gene: .
v_gene: TRBV28
j_gene: TRBJ1-4

CDR3aa: ASSQDVGADIQY
len: 12
d_gene: .
v_gene: TRBV4-1
j_gene: TRBJ2-4

CDR3aa: ASSSPPHMNTEAF
len: 13
d_gene: .
v_gene: TRBV7-9
j_gene: TRBJ1-1

CDR3aa: ASSYSGGVTDTQY
len: 13
d_gene: .
v_gene: TRBV6-5
j_gene: TRBJ2-3

CDR3aa: AWGHVNTEAF
len: 10
d_gene: .
v_gene: TRBV30
j_gene: TRBJ1-1

CDR3aa: ASKSGATDTQY
len: 11
d_gene: .
v_gene: TRBV7-6
j_gene: TRBJ2-3

CDR3aa: ASSSTYAQSSGNTIY
len: 15
d_gene: .
v_gene: TRBV7-9
j_gene: TRBJ1-3

CDR3aa: ASSRGTPSYEQY
len: 12
d_gene: .
v_gene: TRBV2
j_gene: TRBJ2-7

CDR3aa: SAPPGVGGTDTQY
len: 13
d_gene: .
v_gene: TRBV29-1
j_gene: TRBJ2-3

CDR3aa: ATRDRRSSYEQY
len: 12
d_gene: TRBD1
v_gene: TRBV28
j_gene: TRBJ2-7

CDR3aa: ASTGNYGYT
len: 9
d_gene: .
v_gene: TRBV28
j_gene: TRBJ1-2

CDR3aa: ASSASGLAKNIQY
len: 13
d_gene: TRBD2
v_gene: TRBV4-1
j_gene: TRBJ2-4

CDR3aa: ASSSLTDTQY
len: 10
d_gene: .
v_gene: TRBV7-9
j_gene: TRBJ2-3

CDR3aa: ASSVGNSGNTDTQY
len: 14
d_gene: .
v_gene: TRBV9
j_gene: TRBJ2-3

CDR3aa: ASSYRPPTLT
len: 10
d_gene: .
v_gene: TRBV6-5
j_gene: TRBJ1-2

CDR3aa: SVELTSYEQY
len: 10
d_gene: .
v_gene: TRBV29-1
j_gene: TRBJ2-7

CDR3aa: ASSFGQGGTQY
len: 11
d_gene: TRBD1
v_gene: TRBV7-3
j_gene: TRBJ2-3

CDR3aa: ASSQVYRTQPQH
len: 12
d_gene: .
v_gene: TRBV4-3
j_gene: TRBJ1-5

CDR3aa: ASSVASAGGNTGELF
len: 15
d_gene: TRBD2
v_gene: TRBV9
j_gene: TRBJ2-2

CDR3aa: ASSLIGTARHLGANVLT
len: 17
d_gene: TRBD1
v_gene: TRBV7-8
j_gene: TRBJ2-6

CDR3aa: ASSSTDTQY
len: 9
d_gene: .
v_gene: TRBV5-1
j_gene: TRBJ2-3

CDR3aa: ASSFRQGRTEAF
len: 12
d_gene: TRBD1
v_gene: TRBV6-5
j_gene: TRBJ1-1

CDR3aa: ASSLGGPTEAF
len: 11
d_gene: .
v_gene: TRBV5-5
j_gene: TRBJ1-1

CDR3aa: ASITGSNTEAF
len: 11
d_gene: .
v_gene: TRBV6-6
j_gene: TRBJ1-1

CDR3aa: ASSIDAGQHYEQY
len: 13
d_gene: .
v_gene: TRBV19
j_gene: TRBJ2-7

CDR3aa: ASSVRAANTGELF
len: 13
d_gene: .
v_gene: TRBV9
j_gene: TRBJ2-2

CDR3aa: ASTTLTGGINIQY
len: 13
d_gene: TRBD1
v_gene: TRBV25-1
j_gene: TRBJ2-4